This T cell receptor beta chain appears in the sequencing data of a study of control samples from healthy donors and cancer patients. CDR1 and CDR2 (germline): LGHDT, YNNKEL (reference sequence). Germline trimming cut 5 bases from V and 10 bases from J; bases unmatched to any gene: 6. This CDR3 region has 14 residues. Assay: immunoSEQ multiplex PCR; the TCRdb copy retains only in-frame clones and omits some. The sample holds about 130,000 clones, 75% to 95% seen once. The origin of this receptor is a man between 18 and 35 years old in good health. The sequencing input was blood. The rearrangement uses TRBV3-1 (or the pseudogene TRBV3-2) and TRBJ1-6, with TRBD1 identical over 9 bases. In nucleotides, the CDR3 is TGTGCCAGCAGCTTCCGGGACAGGGACTCACCCCTCCACTTT. Translated: CASSFRDRDSPLHF.